This T cell receptor (beta chain) was found in a study of blood T cell repertoires in COVID-19 (dated by TCRdb to the early 2020s). In terms of the full investigation: The collaborator samples originated in the United States, Italy and Spain and spanned the acute and convalescent phases of COVID-19. The prospective study material was composed of cDNA or gDNA derived from T cells, B-cell-depleted T cells, or PBMCs. Deeply sampled blood TCRbeta repertoires from subjects exposed to, actively infected with, or recovered from COVID-19 were included in the dataset. The repertoires were released in a freely available public database meant as a resource for research on the immune response to SARS-CoV-2. Samples were obtained from the ongoing ImmuneRACE study (first 160 participants) and from over 1,000 subjects provided by 6 global collaborators. Sample metadata almost always included a de-identified subject ID, COVID-19 status, age in years and sex. HLA class I and class II types, where available, came from metadata supplied by the sample provider rather than from assay-based typing.

In the prospective study, participants were roughly 18 to 100 years old, resided in about two dozen geographic areas of the United States, and were enrolled through a virtual design. In the prospective study, participants were assigned to cohorts based on the clinical history participants reported in a screening survey and a study questionnaire. ImmuneRACE Cohort 3 recovered participants were defined by two consecutive negative NP/OP PCR tests, healthcare professional clearance, or symptom resolution. In the prospective study, mobile phlebotomists collected whole blood, serum and a nasopharyngeal or oropharyngeal swab from each participant. Additional blood draws and questionnaires over an approximately 2-month period could optionally be provided by prospective study participants. Before DNA extraction, prospective study blood samples were shipped either frozen or at room temperature. The paper's findings and limits, for the study overall: The amount of clinical and demographic metadata varied by source and participant and was provided uncurated.

Details on this clone: It has no known antigen specificity. The sample holds no much larger clone one base away, and base qualities are not on file.

TCRbeta CDR3 regions were amplified from genomic DNA using the immunoSEQ Assay, a bias-controlled multiplex PCR. The original methods were these. Within the assay, amplification of reference gene primers was used to estimate how many nucleated cells each sample contained. To quantify the absolute abundance of each unique TCRbeta CDR3 rearrangement, sequence reads were collapsed and filtered. For each sample, productive Simpson clonality was calculated as the square root of Simpson's diversity index across productive rearrangements. TCRdb took over this immuneACCESS table, retaining in-frame rearrangements with V and J assigned. Such tables are incomplete; in checked studies, under half of the missing clones stem from an unresolved V gene, and the remainder is unexplained. The V and J calls and clone size are taken from that table; D and trimming were inferred from the DNA. The sample yields about 400,000 clones; around 92% were counted once. 1.7% of the sample goes to the ten largest clones.

The germline V gene provides CDR1 SGHRS and CDR2 YFSETQ. V sheds 0 bases and J sheds 0 bases, leaving 7 bases between their ends. The cysteine opens and the phenylalanine closes a CDR3 of 15 amino acids. CDR3 DNA is the only sequence kept; it has 45 bases, read in frame from the first base. This TCR was sampled from a young woman who had recovered from COVID-19. The material sequenced was PBMCs or T cells enriched from blood (not recorded which). The sequence links TRBV5-1 to TRBJ1-5; matching of 5 bases hints at TRBD1 as the D gene. The CDR3 reads as follows: CASSLGQHSNQPQHF. The bases read TGCGCCAGCAGCTTGGGACAGCATAGCAATCAGCCCCAGCATTTT.